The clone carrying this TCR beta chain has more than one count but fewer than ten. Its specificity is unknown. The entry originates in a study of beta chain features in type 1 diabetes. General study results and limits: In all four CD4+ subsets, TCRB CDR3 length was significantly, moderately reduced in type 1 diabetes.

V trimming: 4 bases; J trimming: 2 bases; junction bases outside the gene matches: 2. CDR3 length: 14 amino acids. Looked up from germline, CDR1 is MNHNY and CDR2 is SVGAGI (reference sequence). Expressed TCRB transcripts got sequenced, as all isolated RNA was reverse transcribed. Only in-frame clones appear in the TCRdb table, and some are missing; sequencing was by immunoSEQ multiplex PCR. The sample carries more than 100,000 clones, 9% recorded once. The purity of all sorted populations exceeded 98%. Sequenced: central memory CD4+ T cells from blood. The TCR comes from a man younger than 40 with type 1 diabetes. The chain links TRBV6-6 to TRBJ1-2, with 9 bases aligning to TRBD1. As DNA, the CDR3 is TGTGCCAGCAGTTCCGGGACAGGGAACTATGGCTACACCTTC. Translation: CASSSGTGNYGYTF.